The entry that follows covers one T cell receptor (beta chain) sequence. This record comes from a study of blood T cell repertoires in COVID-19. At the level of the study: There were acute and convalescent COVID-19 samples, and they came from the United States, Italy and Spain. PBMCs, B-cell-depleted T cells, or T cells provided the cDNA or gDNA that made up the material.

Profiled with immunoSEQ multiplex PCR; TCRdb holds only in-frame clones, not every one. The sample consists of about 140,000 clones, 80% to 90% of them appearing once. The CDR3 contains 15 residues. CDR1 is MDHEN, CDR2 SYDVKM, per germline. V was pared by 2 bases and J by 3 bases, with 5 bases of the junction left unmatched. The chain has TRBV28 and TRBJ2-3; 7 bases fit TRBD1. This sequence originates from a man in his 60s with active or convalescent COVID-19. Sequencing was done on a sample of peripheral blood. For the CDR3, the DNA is TGTGCCAGCAGTTTAGGGGGACAGTTAACAGATACGCAGTATTTT. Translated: CASSLGGQLTDTQYF. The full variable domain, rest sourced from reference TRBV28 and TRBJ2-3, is DVKVTQSSRYLVKRTGEKVFLECVQDMDHENMFWYRQDPGLGLRLIYFSYDVKMKEKGDIPEGYSVSREKKERFSLILESASTNQTSMYLCASSLGGQLTDTQYFGPGTRLTVL.